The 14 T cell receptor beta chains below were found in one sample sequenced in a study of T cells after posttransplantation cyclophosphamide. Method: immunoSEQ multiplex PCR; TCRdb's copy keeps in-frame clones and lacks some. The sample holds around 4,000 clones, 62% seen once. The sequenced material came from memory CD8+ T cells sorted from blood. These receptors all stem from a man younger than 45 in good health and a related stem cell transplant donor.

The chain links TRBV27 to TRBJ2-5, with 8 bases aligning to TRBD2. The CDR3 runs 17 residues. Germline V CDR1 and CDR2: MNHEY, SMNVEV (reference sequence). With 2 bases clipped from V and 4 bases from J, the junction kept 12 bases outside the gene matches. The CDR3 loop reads CASSLKEGAGEPETQYF. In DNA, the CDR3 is TGTGCCAGCAGTTTAAAGGAGGGAGCGGGGGAACCAGAGACCCAGTACTTC.

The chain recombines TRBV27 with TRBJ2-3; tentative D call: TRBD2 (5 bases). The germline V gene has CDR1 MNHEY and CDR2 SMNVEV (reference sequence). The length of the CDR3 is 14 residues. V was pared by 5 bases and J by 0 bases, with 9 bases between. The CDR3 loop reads CASSPDWSTDTQYF. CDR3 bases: TGTGCCAGCAGTCCGGACTGGAGCACAGATACGCAGTATTTT.

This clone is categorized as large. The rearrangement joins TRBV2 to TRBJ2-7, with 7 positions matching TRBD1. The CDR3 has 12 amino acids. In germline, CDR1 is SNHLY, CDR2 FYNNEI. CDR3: CAQGTATYEQYF. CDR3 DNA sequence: TGTGCGCAAGGGACAGCCACCTACGAGCAGTACTTC. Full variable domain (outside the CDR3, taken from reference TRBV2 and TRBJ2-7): EPEVTQTPSHQVTQMGQEVILRCVPISNHLYFYWYRQILGQKVEFLVSFYNNEISEKSEIFDDQFSVERPDGSNFTLKIRSTKLEDSAMYFCAQGTATYEQYFGPGTRLTVT.

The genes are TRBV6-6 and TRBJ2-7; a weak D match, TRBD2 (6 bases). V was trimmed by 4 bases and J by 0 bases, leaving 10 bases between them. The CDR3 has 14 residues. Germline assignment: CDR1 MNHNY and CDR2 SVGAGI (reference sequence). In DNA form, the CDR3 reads TGTGCCAGCAGTTTCCCGGGAGCCTCCTACGAGCAGTACTTC. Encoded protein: CASSFPGASYEQYF.

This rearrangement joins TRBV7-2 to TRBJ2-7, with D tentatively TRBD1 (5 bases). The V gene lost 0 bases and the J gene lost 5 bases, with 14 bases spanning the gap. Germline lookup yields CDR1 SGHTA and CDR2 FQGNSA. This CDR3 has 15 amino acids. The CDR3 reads CASSLAAQGKHEQYF. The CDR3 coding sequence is TGTGCCAGCAGCTTAGCGGCCCAGGGTAAGCACGAGCAGTACTTC.

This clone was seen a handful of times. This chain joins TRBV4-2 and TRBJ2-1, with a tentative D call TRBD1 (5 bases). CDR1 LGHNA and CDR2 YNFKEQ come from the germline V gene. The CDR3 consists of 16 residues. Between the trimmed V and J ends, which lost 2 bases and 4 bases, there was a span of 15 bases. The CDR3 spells CASSQSRGASYNEQFF. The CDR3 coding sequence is TGTGCCAGCAGCCAATCCCGTGGGGCCTCGTACAATGAGCAGTTCTTC.

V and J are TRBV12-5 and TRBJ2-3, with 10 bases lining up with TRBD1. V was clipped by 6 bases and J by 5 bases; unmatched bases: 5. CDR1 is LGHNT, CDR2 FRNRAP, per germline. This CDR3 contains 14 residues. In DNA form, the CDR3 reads TGTGCTAGTGGCCATTGGGACAGGGGAGATACGCAGTATTTT. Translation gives CASGHWDRGDTQYF.

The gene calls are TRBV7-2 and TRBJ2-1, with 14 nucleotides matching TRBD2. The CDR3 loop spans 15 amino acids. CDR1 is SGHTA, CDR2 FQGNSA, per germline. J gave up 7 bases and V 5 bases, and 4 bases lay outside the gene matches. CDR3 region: CASSPGLAGANEQFF. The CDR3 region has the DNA TGTGCCAGCAGCCCGGGACTAGCGGGGGCTAATGAGCAGTTCTTC.

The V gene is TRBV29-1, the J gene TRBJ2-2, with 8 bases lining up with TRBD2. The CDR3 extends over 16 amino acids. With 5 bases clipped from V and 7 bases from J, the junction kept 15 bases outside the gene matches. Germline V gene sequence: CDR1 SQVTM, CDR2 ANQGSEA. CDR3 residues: CSVSYGIGGAYGELFF. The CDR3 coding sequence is TGCAGCGTTTCCTATGGGATCGGGGGGGCGTACGGGGAGCTGTTTTTT.

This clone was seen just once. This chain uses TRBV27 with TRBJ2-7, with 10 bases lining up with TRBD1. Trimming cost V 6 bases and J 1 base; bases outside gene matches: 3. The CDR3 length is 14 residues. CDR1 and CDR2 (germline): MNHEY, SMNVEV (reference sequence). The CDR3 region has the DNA TGTGCCAGCAGACGGACAGGGGGTTCCTACGAGCAGTACTTC. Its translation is CASRRTGGSYEQYF.

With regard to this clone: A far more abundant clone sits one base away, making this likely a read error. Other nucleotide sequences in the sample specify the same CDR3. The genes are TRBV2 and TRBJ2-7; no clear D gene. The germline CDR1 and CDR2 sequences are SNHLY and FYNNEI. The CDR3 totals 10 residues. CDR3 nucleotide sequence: TGTGCAAGCAGTTATTACGAGCAGTACTTC. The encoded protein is CASSYYEQYF.

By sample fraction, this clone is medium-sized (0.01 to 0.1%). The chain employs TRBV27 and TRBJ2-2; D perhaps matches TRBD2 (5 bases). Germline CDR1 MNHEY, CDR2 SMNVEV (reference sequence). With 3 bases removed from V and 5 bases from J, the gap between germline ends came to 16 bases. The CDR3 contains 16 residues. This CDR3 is CASSFGDSFTTGELFF. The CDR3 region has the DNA TGTGCCAGCAGTTTCGGGGATTCGTTTACTACCGGGGAGCTGTTTTTT.

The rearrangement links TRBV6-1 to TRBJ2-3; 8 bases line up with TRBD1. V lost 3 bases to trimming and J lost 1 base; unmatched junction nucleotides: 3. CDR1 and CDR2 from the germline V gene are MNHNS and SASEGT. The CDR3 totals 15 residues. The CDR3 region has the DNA TGTGCCAGCAGTGATGAGGGACAGGGCACAGATACGCAGTATTTT. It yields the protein CASSDEGQGTDTQYF.

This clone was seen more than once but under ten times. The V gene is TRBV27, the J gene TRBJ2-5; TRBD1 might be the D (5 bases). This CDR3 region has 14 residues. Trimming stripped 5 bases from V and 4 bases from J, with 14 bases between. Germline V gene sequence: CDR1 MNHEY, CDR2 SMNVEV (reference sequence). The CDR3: CASSPGQGGETQYF. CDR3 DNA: TGTGCCAGCAGTCCAGGGCAGGGCGGAGAGACCCAGTACTTC.